This T cell receptor beta chain originates from a study of tumor-infiltrating lymphocytes in primary liver carcinoma. In its sample, this clonotype was seen once. At one of its ends the junction is not consistent with the germline gene, which may arise from a read error. The germline gives CDR1 SGHAT, CDR2 FQNNGV. This CDR3 region has 13 residues. A primer in the constant region served to generate TCR beta cDNA from approximately 450 ng of total RNA. Library construction for TCR beta comprised three nested multiplex PCR rounds performed with slightly modified ARM-PCR. It was with TRBV1-TRBV30 forward primers and a C-beta reverse primer that the first two PCR rounds were run, at 10 cycles each. TCRdb used MiXCR to reprocess the multiplex PCR reads, holding one entry per CDR3 protein. The sample gives 90,000 to 100,000 distinct CDR3 sequences, around 63% of which show up once; around 8.8% is in the top ten.

Investigators took RNA and DNA out together from roughly 20-30 mg of unsorted bulk tissue. Sequenced material: liver tumor tissue from sampling region 5. Described subset: tumor region T5, tumor centre. The origin of this receptor is a woman aged 60-75 years with primary liver carcinoma and hepatitis B virus infection. The chain joins TRBV11-2 to TRBJ2-1; no clear D gene. CDR3 sequence reads: CVSSLDRVREQLF. CDR3 bases: TGTGTCAGCAGCTTAGACCGGGTAAGAGAGCAGCTCTTC. Filled out from reference TRBV11-2 and TRBJ2-1, the complete variable domain reads EAGVAQSPRYKIIEKRQSVAFWCNPISGHATLYWYQQILGQGPKLLIQFQNNGVVDDSQLPKDRFSAERLKGVDSTLKIQPAKLEDSAVYLCVSSLDRVREQLFGPGTRLTVL.